The T cell receptor beta chain described here comes from a study of blood T cell repertoires in COVID-19 (dated by TCRdb to 2020 to 2021). Regarding the complete study: Samples covering the acute and convalescent phases of COVID-19 were provided by collaborators in the United States, Italy and Spain. The material from the prospective study consisted of cDNA or gDNA derived from T cells, B-cell-depleted T cells, or PBMCs. Deeply sampled blood TCRbeta repertoires from subjects exposed to, actively infected with, or recovered from COVID-19 were included in the dataset. A freely available public database, intended as a resource for researchers studying the immune response to SARS-CoV-2, is where the repertoires were released. The samples were drawn from two sources: the first 160 participants of the ongoing ImmuneRACE study, and 1,000 to 1,500 subjects contributed by 6 global collaborators. The sample metadata nearly always contained a de-identified subject ID, COVID-19 status, age in years and sex. Where HLA class I and class II types were available, the types were taken from metadata supplied by the sample provider, not from assay-based typing.

In the prospective study, participants were about 18 to 95 years old, resided in 24 geographic areas of the United States, and were enrolled through a virtual design. In the prospective study, participants were assigned to cohorts based on the clinical history participants reported in a screening survey and a study questionnaire. A participant counted as exposed if, within 2 weeks of entering the study, that participant had been in contact with someone who had a PCR-confirmed or clinician-diagnosed COVID-19 case. Each participant in the prospective study had whole blood, serum and a nasopharyngeal or oropharyngeal swab collected by mobile phlebotomists. Prospective study participants could optionally give additional blood draws and questionnaires over a roughly 2-month period. Prospective study blood samples were shipped either frozen or at room temperature before DNA extraction. TCRbeta CDR3 regions were amplified from genomic DNA using the immunoSEQ Assay, a bias-controlled multiplex PCR. The authors' pipeline ran thus. Nucleated cell counts per sample were estimated from amplification of reference gene primers within the assay. To quantify the absolute abundance of each unique TCRbeta CDR3 rearrangement, sequence reads were collapsed and filtered. For each sample, productive Simpson clonality was calculated as the square root of Simpson's diversity index over productive rearrangements. Drawn from immuneACCESS, this table holds only the in-frame rearrangements with V and J called that TCRdb kept. Clones are partly lost; checked studies trace under half to an unresolved V gene and leave the rest unexplained. For V, J and clone size, that table is used; D and trimming come from the DNA. Present in this sample are roughly 200,000 clones, 86% of which were seen just once. The top ten constitute approximately 4% of the sample.

A word on this clone: There is no known antigen for this receptor. No clone much larger than this one lies a single base away; base qualities are absent.

Trimming takes 2 bases off V and 2 bases off J; junction bases not matched to a gene: 3. Counted from cysteine to phenylalanine, this CDR3 has 15 amino acids. Here the CDR3 DNA is all that survives: 45 bases in frame from base 1. Via the germline V gene, CDR1 is SGHAT and CDR2 FQNNGV. Broader findings and caveats from the paper: The quantity of clinical and demographic metadata differed by source and by participant and was supplied without curation.

This sequence originates from a woman under 40 who had been exposed to COVID-19. The chain is made from TRBV11-2 and TRBJ1-3, with TRBD1 matching 7 junction bases. The source material was PBMCs or T cells enriched from blood (not recorded which). The bases are TGTGCCAGCAGCTTAAATAGGGGGCCTGGAAACACCATATATTTT. Its translation is CASSLNRGPGNTIYF.